Each of the 23 T cell receptor beta chains below was sequenced from the same sample in a study of response to subunit inactivated influenza vaccine. TCRdb re-called the RT-PCR reads through MiXCR, storing one row per CDR3 protein. Of 860,000 or so distinct CDR3 sequences listed, less than 25% are singletons. The sequences come from PBMCs from blood, collected 5 days after vaccination. Receptors were obtained from a man aged 45 to 65 who received an inactivated influenza vaccine.

The rearrangement joins TRBV7-9 to TRBJ1-6; no firm D call. Germline-derived CDR1 and CDR2 are SEHNR and FQNEAQ (reference sequence). The CDR3 runs to 14 residues. Trimming took off 0 bases at V and 9 bases at J, with 9 bases between the two ends. Here the CDR3 reads CASSLAQVASPLHF. The CDR3, as DNA: TGTGCCAGCAGCTTAGCCCAGGTGGCTTCACCCCTCCACTTT.

The rearrangement uses TRBV18 and TRBJ1-6; D might be TRBD1 (5 bases). Germline V lookup: CDR1 KGHSH, CDR2 LQKENI. V gave up 2 bases and J gave up 5 bases, with 10 bases separating them. The CDR3 totals 15 residues. The CDR3 here is CASSPGQTNNSPLHF. CDR3 bases: TGTGCCAGCTCACCAGGACAAACCAATAATTCACCCCTCCACTTT.

This clonotype turned up a few times. The V call is TRBV20-1, the J call TRBJ2-7, with 8 bases aligning to TRBD2. V dropped 3 bases and J dropped 4; count of bases not matched to a gene: 8. The germline CDR1 and CDR2 sequences are DFQATT and SNEGSKA (reference sequence). The CDR3 covers 14 residues. The CDR3 DNA reads as TGCAGTGCTAGTCCCGGGAGGGCCGGGTACGAGCAGTACTTC. It codes for CSASPGRAGYEQYF.

This clonotype has more than one count but fewer than ten. The chain uses TRBV5-1 and TRBJ2-5; either TRBD1 or TRBD2 may supply D (5 bases each). The V gene lost 5 bases and the J gene lost 3 bases, with 11 bases spanning the gap. Germline V lookup: CDR1 SGHRS, CDR2 YFSETQ. The CDR3 extends over 13 amino acids. The CDR3 coding sequence is TGCGCCAGCAGAACAGTGGGGGAAGAGACCCAGTACTTC. It is translated as CASRTVGEETQYF.

This clonotype occurred a few times. This chain connects TRBV28 to TRBJ2-1; 12 positions agree with TRBD2. With V trimmed by 7 bases and J by 0 bases, 7 bases remained unmatched. This CDR3 comprises 17 residues. Germline assignment: CDR1 MDHEN and CDR2 SYDVKM. As DNA, the CDR3 is TGTGCCAGCACGAGACTAGCGGGAGCTAGCTCCTACAATGAGCAGTTCTTC. This gives the protein CASTRLAGASSYNEQFF.

This clonotype was seen at least ten times. V gene TRBV29-1 combines with J gene TRBJ2-1; TRBD1 agrees at 10 bases. This CDR3 contains 14 residues. The trim removed 3 bases at V and 7 bases at J, leaving 6 bases unmatched. The germline gives CDR1 SQVTM, CDR2 ANQGSEA. CDR3 sequence (DNA): TGCAGCGTTGAGGGACAGGGGAGATTAAATGAGCAGTTCTTC. Residues: CSVEGQGRLNEQFF.

The gene calls are TRBV6-2 or TRBV6-3 and TRBJ2-1; 9 bases match TRBD1. CDR3 length: 17 amino acids. The V gene end was trimmed by 5 bases and the J gene end by 5 bases; junction bases not matched to a gene: 13. Germline CDR1 MNHEY, CDR2 SVGEGT. The CDR3 reads CASSDAPGTGFNNEQFF. The CDR3 DNA is TGTGCCAGCAGTGACGCCCCCGGGACAGGGTTCAACAATGAGCAGTTCTTC.

The chain links TRBV29-1 to TRBJ2-3; a possible D gene is TRBD1 (5 bases). The J call is doubtful: the DNA matches TRBJ1-5 better. The CDR3 loop spans 14 amino acids. Germline lookup yields CDR1 SQVTM and CDR2 ANQGSEA. The CDR3: CSVGGGEGTDTQHF. The CDR3 DNA reads as TGCAGCGTGGGGGGAGGAGAAGGTACAGATACGCAGCATTTT.

The chain joins TRBV6-2 or TRBV6-3 to TRBJ2-7; TRBD1 aligns across 8 bases. J was trimmed by 2 bases and V by 7 bases; bases with no gene match: 7. Per germline, CDR1 MNHEY and CDR2 SVGEGT. This CDR3 has 14 amino acids. The CDR3 bases are TGTGCCAGCATGCGGGACAGGACGACCTACGAGCAGTACTTC. Encoded protein: CASMRDRTTYEQYF.

V and J are TRBV29-1 and TRBJ2-5; D not certain. Per the germline V gene, CDR1 is SQVTM and CDR2 is ANQGSEA. The CDR3 is made up of 12 amino acids. The V and J ends lost 2 bases and 2 bases respectively, with 6 bases between them. The DNA of the CDR3 is TGCAGCGTTGAAAAGGGACAAGAGACCCAGTACTTC. The encoded protein is CSVEKGQETQYF.

This clonotype came up a few times. The chain has TRBV20-1 and TRBJ1-2; tentative D call: TRBD1 (5 bases). This CDR3 region has 14 residues. Germline assignment: CDR1 DFQATT and CDR2 SNEGSKA (reference sequence). The V gene lost 5 bases and the J gene lost 1 base, with 14 bases spanning the gap. The CDR3 loop reads CSAPTGLSNYGYTF. The DNA of the CDR3 is TGCAGTGCTCCAACAGGATTGAGTAACTATGGCTACACCTTC.

The chain carries TRBV5-1 and TRBJ2-5, with 10 positions matching TRBD1. Looked up from germline, CDR1 is SGHRS and CDR2 is YFSETQ. The V and J ends lost 0 bases and 3 bases, in that order; junction bases with no gene match: 2. The CDR3 extends over 15 amino acids. The CDR3 sequence: CASSLDGTGEETQYF. DNA of the CDR3: TGCGCCAGCAGCTTGGATGGGACAGGGGAAGAGACCCAGTACTTC.

J is TRBJ2-5 and V is TRBV6-5, with 7 positions matching TRBD2. Germline V gene lookup returns CDR1 MNHEY and CDR2 SVGAGI. The CDR3 runs to 18 residues. V lost 0 bases and J lost 4; bases outside the gene matches: 14. This CDR3 reads CASSYSMDIRGVRETQYF. The DNA for the CDR3 is TGTGCCAGCAGTTACTCAATGGACATTCGGGGGGTTAGAGAGACCCAGTACTTC.

Comments on this clonotype: Germline is not matched at one junction end, which may reflect a read error. The V gene is TRBV28, the J gene TRBJ2-7; 7 nucleotides align to TRBD1. From germline, CDR1 is MDHEN and CDR2 SYDVKM. CDR3 size: 14 residues. CDR3 coding DNA: TGTGCCAGCAGTACCCTGGGGACAGCCCCCTTTGCCCCTTTC. Translated: CASSTLGTAPFAPF.

This clonotype was detected a few times. The chain links TRBV19 to TRBJ1-2; no clear D. Germline CDR1 is LNHDA and CDR2 is SQIVND (reference sequence). V was pared by 2 bases and J by 8 bases, with 12 bases between. The CDR3 is 13 residues long. CDR3 residues: CASSIIDPGGYTF. CDR3 bases: TGTGCCAGTAGTATAATTGATCCTGGAGGCTACACCTTC.

This clonotype was found many times. The CDR3 nucleotides read TGCAGTGCTAGAGTGAGAGATACGCAGTATTTT. Protein product: CSARVRDTQYF. The rearrangement joins TRBV20-1 to TRBJ2-3, with D unclear. The CDR3 has 11 amino acids. CDR1 is DFQATT, CDR2 SNEGSKA, per germline (reference sequence). V shed 1 base and J shed 5 bases, with 4 bases lying between them.

This clonotype turned up a few times. This sequence joins TRBV21-1 and TRBJ2-3; the tabulated D call, TRBD1, remains unverified against the DNA. TRBV21-1 is marked as a pseudogene. The CDR3 is 16 residues long. The chain's CDR3 is CASSKLHRSSTDTQYF. The CDR3 DNA is TGTGCCAGCAGCAAACTTCACAGGAGTAGCACAGATACGCAGTATTTT.

This clonotype has a handful of counts. The rearrangement links TRBV7-9 to TRBJ2-3; D unresolved. The V end lost 5 bases, the J end lost 6 bases, and 12 bases lay between the germline ends. The germline CDR1 and CDR2 sequences are SEHNR and FQNEAQ (reference sequence). The CDR3 has 13 residues. The CDR3 reads CASSRAPEDTQYF. In DNA form, the CDR3 reads TGTGCCAGCAGCCGCGCTCCCGAGGATACGCAGTATTTT.

This clonotype came up a few times. This chain joins TRBV3-1 and TRBJ2-1; unclear D gene. The germline CDR1 and CDR2 sequences are LGHDT and YNNKEL (reference sequence). This CDR3 is built from 14 residues. Deletions cut 2 bases from V and 7 bases from J, with 12 bases between. The DNA for the CDR3 is TGTGCCAGCAGCCAACACGGATCGAGGAATGAGCAGTTCTTC. Residues: CASSQHGSRNEQFF.

The J gene is TRBJ2-1, the V gene TRBV24-1; D not resolved. Germline-derived CDR1 and CDR2 are KGHDR and SFDVKD. The CDR3 runs 16 residues. The V end was cut by 0 bases, the J end by 0 bases, with 8 bases between. The CDR3 here is CATSDLQTLSYNEQFF. In DNA form, the CDR3 reads TGTGCCACCAGTGATTTGCAGACCCTCTCCTACAATGAGCAGTTCTTC.

V gene TRBV2 combines with J gene TRBJ2-7; 7 bases agree with TRBD1. This CDR3 spans 15 amino acids. Trimming at V came to 6 bases and at J to 3 bases, leaving 11 bases not matched to a gene. From germline, CDR1 is SNHLY and CDR2 FYNNEI. The CDR3 reads CASRGTDRTFYEQYF. The DNA of the CDR3 is TGTGCCAGCAGGGGGACGGACAGGACATTCTACGAGCAGTACTTC.

The J gene is TRBJ2-5, the V gene TRBV5-1; 8 bases map to TRBD2. This CDR3 is built from 15 residues. The germline V gene has CDR1 SGHRS and CDR2 YFSETQ. With 0 bases clipped from V and 5 bases from J, the junction kept 6 bases outside the gene matches. The CDR3 coding sequence is TGCGCCAGCAGCTTGGCCGGGAGGGCGGGTGAGACCCAGTACTTC. It specifies CASSLAGRAGETQYF.

The V and J genes are TRBV11-2 and TRBJ1-5; unclear D gene. This CDR3 is built from 14 residues. CDR1 is SGHAT and CDR2 is FQNNGV in the germline V gene. Trimming removed 1 base from V and 6 bases from J, with 10 bases in between. CDR3: CASSLVEGGQPQHF. The DNA for the CDR3 is TGTGCCAGCAGCTTAGTAGAGGGAGGTCAGCCCCAGCATTTT.